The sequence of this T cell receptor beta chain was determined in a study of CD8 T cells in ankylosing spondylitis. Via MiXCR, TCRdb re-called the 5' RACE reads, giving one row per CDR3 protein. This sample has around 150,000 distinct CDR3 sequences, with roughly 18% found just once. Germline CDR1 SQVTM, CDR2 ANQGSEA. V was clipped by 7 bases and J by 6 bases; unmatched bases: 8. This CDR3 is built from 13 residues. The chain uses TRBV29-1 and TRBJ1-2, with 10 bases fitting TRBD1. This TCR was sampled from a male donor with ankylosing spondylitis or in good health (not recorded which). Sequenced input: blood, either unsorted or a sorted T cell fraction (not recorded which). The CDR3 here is CSAEGDRGDGYTF. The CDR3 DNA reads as TGCAGCGCCGAAGGGGACAGGGGCGATGGCTACACCTTC.